What follows are 22 T cell receptor beta chains derived from one specimen sequenced in a study of blood T cell repertoires in COVID-19. Generated by immunoSEQ multiplex PCR, the TCRdb table keeps only in-frame clones and is missing some. The sample carries about 270,000 clones, around 90% recorded once. Material: PBMCs or T cells enriched from blood (not recorded which). These receptors originate from a woman aged 55-70 years in a cohort exposed to, infected with or recovered from COVID-19 (not recorded which).

The V call is TRBV2, the J call TRBJ1-4; D uncertain. The V end lost 4 bases, the J end lost 7 bases, and 7 bases lay between the germline ends. The CDR3 covers 12 residues. Germline values: CDR1 SNHLY, CDR2 FYNNEI. The CDR3 bases are TGTGCCAGCAGTGTAAGAGGTGAAAAACTGTTTTTT. Translation: CASSVRGEKLFF.

This clone was found once. V is TRBV19 and J is TRBJ2-1; possibly TRBD2 for D (6 bases). Germline-derived CDR1 and CDR2 are LNHDA and SQIVND (reference sequence). V was trimmed by 5 bases and J by 4 bases, leaving 12 bases between them. The CDR3 sequence is 14 residues long. The CDR3 region is CASSHLAKYNEQFF. The CDR3 nucleotides read TGTGCCAGTAGTCACCTAGCGAAATACAATGAGCAGTTCTTC.

V gene TRBV7-9 combines with J gene TRBJ1-4, with D perhaps TRBD1 (5 bases). Trimming removed 6 bases at V and 6 bases at J, with 14 bases between. The CDR3 has 14 residues. Germline V CDR1 and CDR2: SEHNR, FQNEAQ (reference sequence). For the CDR3, the DNA is TGTGCCAGCAGTCGCACCAGGGATGATGAAAAACTGTTTTTT. This gives the protein CASSRTRDDEKLFF.

This sequence joins TRBV18 and TRBJ2-1; a possible D gene is TRBD1 (5 bases). This CDR3 spans 15 amino acids. CDR1 and CDR2 (germline): KGHSH, LQKENI. Deletions cut 2 bases from V and 7 bases from J, with 15 bases between. This CDR3 reads CASSPNQGLGNEQFF. Written as DNA, the CDR3 is TGTGCCAGCTCACCAAACCAGGGTCTGGGAAATGAGCAGTTCTTC.

The chain uses TRBV11-2 and TRBJ1-2; 9 bases fit TRBD1. V lost 5 bases, J lost 4 bases, and 5 bases stayed unmatched. Germline CDR1 SGHAT, CDR2 FQNNGV. The CDR3 has 14 amino acids. CDR3 region: CASSRGQGGYGYTF. CDR3 coding DNA: TGTGCCAGCAGCCGGGGACAGGGCGGCTATGGCTACACCTTC. Filled out from reference TRBV11-2 and TRBJ1-2, the complete variable domain reads EAGVAQSPRYKIIEKRQSVAFWCNPISGHATLYWYQQILGQGPKLLIQFQNNGVVDDSQLPKDRFSAERLKGVDSTLKIQPAKLEDSAVYLCASSRGQGGYGYTFGSGTRLTVV.

V gene TRBV10-1 combines with J gene TRBJ2-7; the match to TRBD2 covers 10 bases. This CDR3 is built from 16 residues. Germline trimming cut 6 bases from V and 0 bases from J; bases unmatched to any gene: 8. CDR1 and CDR2 from the germline V gene are WNHNN and SYGVQD (reference sequence). The CDR3 loop is CASRGGLARSSYEQYF. DNA of the CDR3: TGCGCCAGCAGGGGGGGACTAGCGAGGAGCTCCTACGAGCAGTACTTC.

V is TRBV4-3 and J is TRBJ1-3, with a tentative D call TRBD1 (6 bases). Germline CDR1 is LGHNA and CDR2 is YSLEER. V was clipped by 0 bases and J by 1 base, with 22 bases between them. The CDR3 covers 20 residues. The CDR3 DNA sequence: TGCGCCAGCAGCCAAGATGGGGGGGCGGGAAAATCTGGATCTGGAAACACCATATATTTT. Protein sequence: CASSQDGGAGKSGSGNTIYF.

The J gene is TRBJ2-7, the V gene TRBV28; 9 bases agree with TRBD2. Germline loops: CDR1 MDHEN, CDR2 SYDVKM. The CDR3 contains 14 residues. The junction had 10 bases not matched to a gene; V was cut back by 7 bases and J by 6 bases. The CDR3 sequence: CASKDAGGPSEQYF. CDR3 coding DNA: TGTGCCAGCAAAGATGCGGGAGGGCCCTCCGAGCAGTACTTC.

The rearrangement links TRBV20-1 to TRBJ2-1; tentative D call: TRBD1 (5 bases). Trimming pared 8 bases from V and 5 bases from J, leaving 10 bases between. This CDR3 contains 11 residues. Germline assignment: CDR1 DFQATT and CDR2 SNEGSKA (reference sequence). This chain's CDR3 is CSSDNHNEQFF. The CDR3 bases are TGCAGTTCGGACAACCACAATGAGCAGTTCTTC.

V gene TRBV27 combines with J gene TRBJ2-3, with TRBD1 matching 10 bases. Germline trimming cut 5 bases from V and 1 base from J; bases unmatched to any gene: 9. This CDR3 comprises 17 residues. The germline CDR1 and CDR2 sequences are MNHEY and SMNVEV (reference sequence). CDR3: CASSPFWGTGGTDTQYF. CDR3 nucleotide sequence: TGTGCCAGCAGTCCATTCTGGGGGACAGGGGGCACAGATACGCAGTATTTT.

In this sample, this clone turned up once. V gene TRBV6-2 or TRBV6-3 combines with J gene TRBJ2-7; TRBD1 matches at 8 bases. This CDR3 comprises 16 residues. With 0 bases clipped from V and 0 bases from J, the junction kept 4 bases outside the gene matches. Per germline, CDR1 MNHEY and CDR2 SVGEGT. In DNA, the CDR3 is TGTGCCAGCAGTTACTCGGGACAGGATAGCTCCTACGAGCAGTACTTC. As protein: CASSYSGQDSSYEQYF.

This clone has a single count. The chain recombines TRBV11-3 with TRBJ2-3; D possibly corresponds to TRBD1 (6 bases). Per germline, CDR1 SGHNT and CDR2 YENEEA. The CDR3 has 15 amino acids. V was shortened by 1 base and J by 7 bases, with 15 bases between the two germline ends. The CDR3 sequence is CASSLAGTGTNTQYF. The CDR3 nucleotides read TGTGCCAGCAGCTTAGCGGGTACAGGGACAAATACGCAGTATTTT.

The chain links TRBV6-5 to TRBJ1-5, with D perhaps TRBD1 (6 bases). The CDR3 runs 15 residues. CDR1 MNHEY and CDR2 SVGAGI come from the germline V gene. The V end lost 6 bases, the J end lost 5 bases, and 17 bases lay between the germline ends. Here the CDR3 DNA reads TGTGCCAGCAGCAGAACAGGGTGGTGGGATCAGCCCCAGCATTTT. As protein: CASSRTGWWDQPQHF.

V and J are TRBV9 and TRBJ1-5; perhaps TRBD1 as D (6 bases). Per the germline V gene, CDR1 is SGDLS and CDR2 is YYNGEE. Trimming removed 4 bases from V and 7 bases from J, with 15 bases in between. This CDR3 is built from 14 residues. CDR3: CASSPGTKNQPQHF. CDR3 DNA sequence: TGTGCCAGCAGCCCTGGGACAAAGAACCAGCCCCAGCATTTT.

The chain joins TRBV5-1 to TRBJ1-2; maybe TRBD1 (6 bases). The ends were cut back, 1 base at V and 1 base at J, with 8 bases in the middle. Germline V gene lookup returns CDR1 SGHRS and CDR2 YFSETQ. The CDR3 extends over 14 amino acids. CDR3 sequence: CASSLTRGNYGYTF. The CDR3 DNA is TGCGCCAGCAGCTTGACCAGGGGTAACTATGGCTACACCTTC.

As concerns this clone: The same CDR3 is also encoded by other DNA sequences in this sample. The V call is TRBV28, the J call TRBJ2-5, with D maybe TRBD1 (6 bases). This CDR3 has 13 residues. V lost 5 bases and J lost 4, with 11 bases in between. Germline V gene data show CDR1 as MDHEN and CDR2 as SYDVKM. The CDR3, as DNA: TGTGCCAGCAGTCCCCAGGGGCGAGAGACCCAGTACTTC. This translates into CASSPQGRETQYF.

This sequence joins TRBV27 and TRBJ2-7, with 8 bases identical to TRBD1. The length of the CDR3 is 13 residues. Germline V gives CDR1 MNHEY, CDR2 SMNVEV (reference sequence). V gave up 3 bases and J gave up 4 bases; unmatched junction bases: 2. The CDR3 sequence is CASSLRTGYEQYF. The CDR3 DNA sequence: TGTGCCAGCAGTTTGCGGACAGGGTACGAGCAGTACTTC.

The rearrangement uses TRBV7-8 and TRBJ2-1, with 9 bases that match TRBD2. From germline, CDR1 is SGHVS and CDR2 FQNEAQ. Trimming at V came to 5 bases and at J to 1 base, leaving 3 bases not matched to a gene. CDR3 size: 15 residues. The CDR3 loop reads CASSQSGGSYNEQFF. In nucleotides, the CDR3 is TGTGCCAGCAGCCAGAGCGGGGGGTCCTACAATGAGCAGTTCTTC.

The chain is built from TRBV4-1 and TRBJ1-4; D possibly corresponds to TRBD1 (6 bases). The germline V and J ends were trimmed by 7 bases and 2 bases, with 17 bases remaining between them. The CDR3 is made up of 16 amino acids. Germline assignment: CDR1 MGHRA and CDR2 YSYEKL. As DNA, the CDR3 is TGCGCCAGCACTTTCGGGGGGGCGTATACTAATGAAAAACTGTTTTTT. Encoded protein: CASTFGGAYTNEKLFF.

This chain connects TRBV2 to TRBJ2-5, with 7 bases fitting TRBD1. CDR1 and CDR2 (germline): SNHLY, FYNNEI. Trimming cost V 7 bases and J 1 base; bases outside gene matches: 9. The CDR3 extends over 15 amino acids. This CDR3 is CASNLFGQVQETQYF. DNA for the CDR3: TGTGCCAGCAACTTATTCGGACAGGTCCAAGAGACCCAGTACTTC.

J is TRBJ1-5 and V is TRBV5-1; D possibly corresponds to TRBD1 (5 bases). The germline V gene has CDR1 SGHRS and CDR2 YFSETQ. Trimming shortened V by 0 bases and J by 6 bases, and 10 bases separated the two germline ends. The CDR3 extends over 14 amino acids. Here the CDR3 reads CASSLGGLGQPQHF. The CDR3 DNA sequence: TGCGCCAGCAGCTTGGGGGGACTCGGTCAGCCCCAGCATTTT.

The chain links TRBV29-1 to TRBJ1-2, with D possibly matching TRBD1 (5 bases). This CDR3 spans 15 amino acids. The germline V gene encodes CDR1 SQVTM and CDR2 ANQGSEA. Trimming shortened V by 6 bases and J by 1 base, and 18 bases separated the two germline ends. CDR3: CSVRRAGGHNYGYTF. The DNA of the CDR3 is TGCAGCGTCCGTAGGGCGGGGGGTCATAACTATGGCTACACCTTC.